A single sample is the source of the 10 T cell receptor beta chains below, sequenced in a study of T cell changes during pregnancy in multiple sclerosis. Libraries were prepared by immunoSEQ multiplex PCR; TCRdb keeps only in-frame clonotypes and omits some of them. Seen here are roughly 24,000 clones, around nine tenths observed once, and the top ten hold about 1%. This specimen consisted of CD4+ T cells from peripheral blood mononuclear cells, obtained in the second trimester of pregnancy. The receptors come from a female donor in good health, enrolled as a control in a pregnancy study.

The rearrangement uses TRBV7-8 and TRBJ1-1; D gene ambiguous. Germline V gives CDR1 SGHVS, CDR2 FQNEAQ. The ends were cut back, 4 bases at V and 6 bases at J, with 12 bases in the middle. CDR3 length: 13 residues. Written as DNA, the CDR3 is TGTGCCAGCAGCTCCCGGCGGGGTGCTGAAGCTTTCTTT. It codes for CASSSRRGAEAFF.

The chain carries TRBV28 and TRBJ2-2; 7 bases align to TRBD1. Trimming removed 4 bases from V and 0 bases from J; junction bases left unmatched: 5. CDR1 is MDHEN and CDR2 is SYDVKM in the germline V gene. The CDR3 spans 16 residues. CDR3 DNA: TGTGCCAGCAGTTCTGGTGGGACAGCGAACACCGGGGAGCTGTTTTTT. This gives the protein CASSSGGTANTGELFF.

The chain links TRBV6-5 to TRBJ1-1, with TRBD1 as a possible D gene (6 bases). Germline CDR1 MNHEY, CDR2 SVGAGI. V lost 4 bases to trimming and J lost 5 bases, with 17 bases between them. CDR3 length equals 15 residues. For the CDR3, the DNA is TGTGCCAGCAGTTCTCCGGCGGGGGGGCGGACTGAAGCTTTCTTT. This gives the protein CASSSPAGGRTEAFF.

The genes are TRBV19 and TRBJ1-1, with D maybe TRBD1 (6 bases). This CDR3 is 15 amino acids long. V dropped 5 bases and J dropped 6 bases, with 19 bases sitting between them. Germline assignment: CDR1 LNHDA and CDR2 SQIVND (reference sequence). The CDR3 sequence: CASSSQGPSNSEAFF. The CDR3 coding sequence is TGTGCCAGTAGTTCGCAGGGGCCGTCCAACTCTGAAGCTTTCTTT. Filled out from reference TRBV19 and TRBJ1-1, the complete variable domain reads DGGITQSPKYLFRKEGQNVTLSCEQNLNHDAMYWYRQDPGQGLRLIYYSQIVNDFQKGDIAEGYSVSREKKESFPLTVTSAQKNPTAFYLCASSSQGPSNSEAFFGQGTRLTVV.

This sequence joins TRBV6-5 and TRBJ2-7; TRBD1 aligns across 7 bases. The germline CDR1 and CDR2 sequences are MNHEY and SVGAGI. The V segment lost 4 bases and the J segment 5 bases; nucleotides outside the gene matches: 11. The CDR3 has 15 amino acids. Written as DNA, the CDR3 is TGTGCCAGCAGTTCTCCCAGGCTAGGGGGCCACGAGCAGTACTTC. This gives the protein CASSSPRLGGHEQYF.

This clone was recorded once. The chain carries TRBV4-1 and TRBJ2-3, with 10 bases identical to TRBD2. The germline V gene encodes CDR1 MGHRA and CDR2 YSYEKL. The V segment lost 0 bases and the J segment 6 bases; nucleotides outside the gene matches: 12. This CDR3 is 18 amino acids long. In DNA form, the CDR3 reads TGCGCCAGCAGCCAAGATGGTGTGTCTAGCGGGAGATTTGATACGCAGTATTTT. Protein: CASSQDGVSSGRFDTQYF.

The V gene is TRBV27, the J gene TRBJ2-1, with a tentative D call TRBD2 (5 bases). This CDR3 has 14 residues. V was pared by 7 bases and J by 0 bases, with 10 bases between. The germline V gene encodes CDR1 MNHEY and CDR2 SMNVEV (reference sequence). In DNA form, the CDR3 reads TGTGCCAGCAAAAAACTAGACTCCTACAATGAGCAGTTCTTC. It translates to CASKKLDSYNEQFF.

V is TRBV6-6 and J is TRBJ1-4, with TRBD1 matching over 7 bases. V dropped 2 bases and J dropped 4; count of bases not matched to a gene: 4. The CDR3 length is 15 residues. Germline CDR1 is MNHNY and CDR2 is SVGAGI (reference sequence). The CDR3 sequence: CASSYPGTVNEKLFF. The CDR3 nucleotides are TGTGCCAGCAGTTACCCCGGGACAGTTAATGAAAAACTGTTTTTT.

CDR3 sequence (DNA): TGTGCCAGCAGTGAACGTAGGACTAGCGGGATCAAGTATGAGCAGTTCTTC. This gives the protein CASSERRTSGIKYEQFF. The rearrangement links TRBV6-1 to TRBJ2-1; 12 bases agree with TRBD2. The CDR3 has 17 residues. Germline assignment: CDR1 MNHNS and CDR2 SASEGT. Unmatched junction bases numbered 10, after V lost 2 bases and J lost 8 bases.

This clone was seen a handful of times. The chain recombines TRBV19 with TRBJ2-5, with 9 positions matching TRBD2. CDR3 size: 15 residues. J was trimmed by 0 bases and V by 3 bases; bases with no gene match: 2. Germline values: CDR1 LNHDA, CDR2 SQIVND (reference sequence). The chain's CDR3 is CASSMRGRDQETQYF. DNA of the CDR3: TGTGCCAGTAGTATGCGCGGGAGGGACCAAGAGACCCAGTACTTC.